The 24 T cell receptor beta chains reported below all come from one sample, sequenced in a study of cytomegalovirus exposure and HLA in healthy donors. The method was immunoSEQ multiplex PCR; TCRdb's version includes in-frame clones alone and lacks a portion of them. Here the sample spans 220,000 or so clones, about 90% being singletons. Sequences were obtained from PBMCs. Receptors were obtained from a woman aged 18 to 35 in good health and CMV-seronegative.

The chain uses TRBV19 and TRBJ2-2; D is undetermined. CDR3 size: 11 residues. Trimming stripped 6 bases from V and 8 bases from J, with 7 bases between. CDR1 and CDR2 from the germline V gene are LNHDA and SQIVND (reference sequence). The CDR3 spells CASRRAGELFF. CDR3 coding DNA: TGTGCCAGTAGGAGAGCGGGGGAGCTGTTTTTT.

A single count supports this clone. The chain links TRBV5-1 to TRBJ2-3, with 8 positions matching TRBD2. The CDR3 is 17 residues long. V trimming: 0 bases; J trimming: 0 bases; junction bases outside the gene matches: 6. CDR1 and CDR2 from the germline V gene are SGHRS and YFSETQ. The CDR3: CASSLEPGGPSTDTQYF. The CDR3 nucleotides are TGCGCCAGCAGCTTGGAGCCGGGAGGGCCTAGCACAGATACGCAGTATTTT.

The J gene is TRBJ2-1, the V gene TRBV15; the match to TRBD2 covers 12 bases. The CDR3 contains 14 residues. V was pared by 6 bases and J by 8 bases, with 5 bases of the junction left unmatched. Per the germline V gene, CDR1 is LNHNV and CDR2 is YYDKDF (reference sequence). The CDR3 spells CATRTGLAGYEQFF. The CDR3 DNA follows: TGTGCCACCAGAACGGGACTAGCGGGTTATGAGCAGTTCTTC. Filled out from reference TRBV15 and TRBJ2-1, the complete variable domain reads DAMVIQNPRYQVTQFGKPVTLSCSQTLNHNVMYWYQQKSSQAPKLLFHYYDKDFNNEADTPDNFQSRRPNTSFCFLDIRSPGLGDTAMYLCATRTGLAGYEQFFGPGTRLTVL.

This clone was recorded only once. The chain combines TRBV30 with TRBJ1-1; 12 bases fit TRBD1. The CDR3 extends over 14 amino acids. The V segment lost 1 base and the J segment 6 bases; nucleotides outside the gene matches: 3. Germline V gene lookup returns CDR1 GTSNPN and CDR2 SVGIG (reference sequence). This CDR3 reads CAWSEGQGAAEAFF. The CDR3 DNA sequence: TGTGCCTGGAGTGAGGGACAGGGGGCCGCTGAAGCTTTCTTT.

This chain links TRBV30 with TRBJ2-7; D gene unclear. Germline CDR1 reads GTSNPN; CDR2 reads SVGIG (reference sequence). CDR3 length: 10 amino acids. V was trimmed by 2 bases and J by 6 bases, leaving 5 bases between them. CDR3 sequence reads: CAWSSVEQYF. The DNA for the CDR3 is TGTGCCTGGAGTTCAGTCGAGCAGTACTTC.

The gene calls are TRBV5-1 and TRBJ2-7; 12 bases are a match to TRBD2. V was clipped by 0 bases and J by 6 bases; unmatched bases: 1. The V gene's germline CDR1 is SGHRS and CDR2 YFSETQ. This CDR3 is 14 amino acids long. CDR3 bases: TGCGCCAGCAGCTTGGGACTAGCGGGAGTCGAGCAGTACTTC. Its translation: CASSLGLAGVEQYF.

This clone was detected only once. The chain employs TRBV7-2 and TRBJ1-5; a possible D gene is TRBD1 (6 bases). V dropped 3 bases and J dropped 4 bases, with 10 bases sitting between them. CDR1 is SGHTA and CDR2 is FQGNSA in the germline V gene. CDR3 length: 14 amino acids. This chain's CDR3 is CASSFWGRNQPQHF. The CDR3, as DNA: TGTGCCAGCAGCTTTTGGGGGCGAAATCAGCCCCAGCATTTT.

The rearrangement uses TRBV6-1 and TRBJ2-3; D might be TRBD2 (5 bases). The CDR3 consists of 15 residues. Germline V gene sequence: CDR1 MNHNS, CDR2 SASEGT. Trimming removed 2 bases at V and 1 base at J, with 10 bases between. The CDR3 bases are TGTGCCAGCAGTGAACTACTAGTGGGCACAGATACGCAGTATTTT. This translates into CASSELLVGTDTQYF.

The V gene is TRBV28, the J gene TRBJ1-2, with 12 bases fitting TRBD1. The germline gives CDR1 MDHEN, CDR2 SYDVKM. This CDR3 spans 15 amino acids. V trimming: 5 bases; J trimming: 7 bases; junction bases outside the gene matches: 8. The CDR3 nucleotides are TGTGCCAGCAGTCTGAGGGACAGGGGGCTTCCTGGCTACACCTTC. Protein sequence: CASSLRDRGLPGYTF.

V is TRBV5-6 and J is TRBJ1-5; tentative D call: TRBD1 (6 bases). In germline, CDR1 is SGHDT, CDR2 YYEEEE. V was trimmed by 4 bases and J by 7 bases, leaving 15 bases between them. This CDR3 region has 14 residues. CDR3 protein: CASSLHRVWQPQHF. In nucleotides, the CDR3 is TGTGCCAGCAGCCTACACAGGGTTTGGCAGCCCCAGCATTTT.

The gene calls are TRBV7-9 and TRBJ1-1; TRBD1 might be the D (5 bases). The CDR3 runs to 14 residues. CDR1 is SEHNR and CDR2 is FQNEAQ in the germline V gene (reference sequence). V dropped 5 bases and J dropped 5 bases, with 15 bases sitting between them. The CDR3 DNA reads as TGTGCCAGCAGCCAAGACGTGACAGAGACTGAAGCTTTCTTT. Translation gives CASSQDVTETEAFF.

J is TRBJ1-5 and V is TRBV28, with a weak D call TRBD1 (5 bases). V dropped 3 bases and J dropped 4 bases, with 13 bases sitting between them. CDR1 is MDHEN and CDR2 is SYDVKM in the germline V gene. This CDR3 has 15 amino acids. CDR3: CASSFGQGGNQPQHF. The CDR3 nucleotides read TGTGCCAGCAGTTTCGGGCAGGGTGGTAATCAGCCCCAGCATTTT.

The chain combines TRBV15 with TRBJ1-2; TRBD1 is a possible D gene (5 bases). V was cut by 1 base and J by 8 bases, with 17 bases left in between. Germline CDR1 is LNHNV and CDR2 is YYDKDF (reference sequence). This CDR3 spans 15 amino acids. This CDR3 reads CATSRGGVRVDGYTF. CDR3 nucleotide sequence: TGTGCCACCAGCAGAGGGGGGGTTAGGGTGGACGGCTACACCTTC.

V is TRBV5-1 and J is TRBJ2-4, with 10 positions matching TRBD2. CDR1 and CDR2 from the germline V gene are SGHRS and YFSETQ. V was clipped by 4 bases and J by 1 base; unmatched bases: 5. The CDR3 extends over 16 amino acids. As DNA, the CDR3 is TGCGCCAGCAGCCAACTAGCGGGATTGGCCAAAAACATTCAGTACTTC. Residues: CASSQLAGLAKNIQYF. The whole variable domain, remainder taken from reference TRBV5-1 and TRBJ2-4, is KAGVTQTPRYLIKTRGQQVTLSCSPISGHRSVSWYQQTPGQGLQFLFEYFSETQRNKGNFPGRFSGRQFSNSRSEMNVSTLELGDSALYLCASSQLAGLAKNIQYFGAGTRLSVL.

The chain uses TRBV5-4 and TRBJ2-3; maybe TRBD1 (5 bases). The V gene's germline CDR1 is SGHNT and CDR2 YYREEE (reference sequence). V was clipped by 7 bases and J by 0 bases, with 15 bases between them. The CDR3 loop spans 15 amino acids. The CDR3 DNA reads TGTGCCAGCGCCACAGGCAAATTAAGCACAGATACGCAGTATTTT. Translating it yields CASATGKLSTDTQYF.

V is TRBV6-1 and J is TRBJ2-3; D remains ambiguous. Per the germline V gene, CDR1 is MNHNS and CDR2 is SASEGT. This CDR3 has 14 amino acids. Trimming cost V 0 bases and J 4 bases, with 8 bases left between them. The CDR3 protein is CASSEANSPDTQYF. As DNA, the CDR3 is TGTGCCAGCAGTGAAGCGAACAGCCCAGATACGCAGTATTTT.

V is TRBV4-2 and J is TRBJ1-2; possibly TRBD1 for D (5 bases). CDR1 and CDR2 from the germline V gene are LGHNA and YNFKEQ. V lost 0 bases to trimming and J lost 11 bases, with 13 bases between them. CDR3 length equals 13 residues. The CDR3 spells CASSQDSTAIYTF. CDR3 nucleotides: TGTGCCAGCAGCCAAGATTCGACAGCTATATACACCTTC.

The V and J genes are TRBV30 and TRBJ1-6, with D perhaps TRBD1 (6 bases). CDR3 length: 14 amino acids. V lost 1 base and J 5 bases, leaving 9 bases between the germline ends. Germline CDR1 is GTSNPN and CDR2 is SVGIG (reference sequence). The CDR3 reads CAWSGDTNNSPLHF. The CDR3 region has the DNA TGTGCCTGGAGTGGGGACACAAATAATTCACCCCTCCACTTT.

This chain connects TRBV19 to TRBJ1-2, with 7 bases fitting TRBD1. The germline CDR1 and CDR2 sequences are LNHDA and SQIVND (reference sequence). V was pared by 8 bases and J by 7 bases, with 13 bases of the junction left unmatched. CDR3 length: 14 amino acids. Written as DNA, the CDR3 is TGTGCCAGTCGAAACGACAGGGCCCTGAGTGGCTACACCTTC. Translation: CASRNDRALSGYTF.

The gene calls are TRBV11-2 and TRBJ1-2, with D perhaps TRBD1 (5 bases). V was cut by 4 bases and J by 3 bases, with 18 bases left in between. In germline, CDR1 is SGHAT, CDR2 FQNNGV. This CDR3 has 16 residues. As DNA, the CDR3 is TGTGCCAGCAGCTCACACAGCTGGGCAGGGTACTATGGCTACACCTTC. Translation gives CASSSHSWAGYYGYTF.

This clone showed up just a few times. This chain joins TRBV7-9 and TRBJ1-2, with D perhaps TRBD1 (6 bases). V was trimmed by 8 bases and J by 2 bases, leaving 12 bases between them. CDR1 and CDR2 from the germline V gene are SEHNR and FQNEAQ (reference sequence). The CDR3 has 13 amino acids. CDR3 protein: CASGHRANYGYTF. Written as DNA, the CDR3 is TGTGCCAGCGGACACAGGGCGAACTATGGCTACACCTTC.

The chain is built from TRBV29-1 and TRBJ2-7; 9 bases match TRBD1. The CDR3 extends over 13 amino acids. The V and J ends lost 4 bases and 5 bases, in that order; junction bases with no gene match: 6. From germline, CDR1 is SQVTM and CDR2 ANQGSEA. The DNA of the CDR3 is TGCAGCGTTGCCGGGACAGGGTGGAACGAGCAGTACTTC. It yields the protein CSVAGTGWNEQYF.

This chain joins TRBV19 and TRBJ2-7, with D possibly TRBD1 on 5 matching bases. The V gene lost 5 bases and the J gene lost 6 bases, with 26 bases spanning the gap. The CDR3 totals 17 residues. Germline V gene sequence: CDR1 LNHDA, CDR2 SQIVND (reference sequence). In DNA form, the CDR3 reads TGTGCCAGTAGTGGTAGGAATGGGGCAGGCCTAAAGGGCGAGCAGTACTTC. As protein: CASSGRNGAGLKGEQYF.

This chain connects TRBV7-8 to TRBJ1-1; D uncertain. V dropped 0 bases and J dropped 1 base, with 6 bases sitting between them. Germline V gives CDR1 SGHVS, CDR2 FQNEAQ. CDR3 size: 14 residues. CDR3 in amino acids: CASSLAWQNTEAFF. CDR3 DNA sequence: TGTGCCAGCAGCTTAGCGTGGCAGAACACTGAAGCTTTCTTT.